The 22 T cell receptor beta chains reported below all come from one sample, sequenced in a study of blood T cell repertoires in COVID-19. Method: immunoSEQ multiplex PCR; TCRdb's copy keeps in-frame clones and lacks some. The sample has more than 85,000 clones; about 85% are singletons. Sample: peripheral blood. These receptors all come from an elderly man with active or convalescent COVID-19.

This rearrangement joins TRBV10-3 to TRBJ1-2; D ambiguous. The CDR3 is 14 residues long. The V gene lost 6 bases and the J gene lost 4 bases, with 15 bases spanning the gap. Germline CDR1 reads ENHRY; CDR2 reads SYGVKD. The DNA for the CDR3 is TGTGCCATCAGCCGCACCACCGACTCCTATGGCTACACCTTC. This translates into CAISRTTDSYGYTF.

The sample holds a few counts of this clone. This chain links TRBV6-5 with TRBJ1-4; no clear D gene. The V and J ends lost 8 bases and 2 bases respectively, with 15 bases between them. The V gene's germline CDR1 is MNHEY and CDR2 SVGAGI. The length of the CDR3 is 15 residues. This CDR3 is CASAPIRRTNEKLFF. The CDR3 DNA reads TGTGCCAGCGCCCCCATTAGGCGGACTAATGAAAAACTGTTTTTT.

This clone was seen only a few times. This sequence joins TRBV6-2 or TRBV6-3 and TRBJ2-3; 7 nucleotides match TRBD2. Germline V gene sequence: CDR1 MNHEY, CDR2 SVGEGT. V was clipped by 0 bases and J by 4 bases; unmatched bases: 13. CDR3 length equals 18 residues. CDR3 bases: TGTGCCAGCAGTTACTCGCCGGGGCGGGGGATCGTGGCAGATACGCAGTATTTT. Encoded protein: CASSYSPGRGIVADTQYF.

V is TRBV5-1 and J is TRBJ2-3, with a weak D call TRBD1 (6 bases). Germline CDR1 and CDR2: SGHRS and YFSETQ. The length of the CDR3 is 14 residues. V dropped 6 bases and J dropped 1 base, with 12 bases sitting between them. CDR3 nucleotide sequence: TGCGCCAGCAAGACAGGTATGGGCACAGATACGCAGTATTTT. Translation gives CASKTGMGTDTQYF.

This sequence joins TRBV27 and TRBJ2-7; 9 nucleotides match TRBD2. V shed 3 bases and J 6 bases; nucleotides not matched to a gene: 15. Germline values: CDR1 MNHEY, CDR2 SMNVEV (reference sequence). The CDR3 is 17 residues long. The CDR3 protein is CASSFTGTSRTLAEQYF. CDR3 sequence (DNA): TGTGCCAGCAGTTTTACCGGGACTAGCAGAACCCTCGCCGAGCAGTACTTC.

This clone was seen repeatedly, ten times or more. CDR3 nucleotide sequence: TGTGCCAGCAGTGGGGGCCTAGGGGTCCCTGACGAGCAGTACTTC. It specifies CASSGGLGVPDEQYF. The genes are TRBV27 and TRBJ2-7; the D gene is possibly TRBD1 (6 bases). CDR3 size: 15 residues. CDR1 and CDR2 from the germline V gene are MNHEY and SMNVEV (reference sequence). Deletions cut 5 bases from V and 5 bases from J, with 19 bases between.

The rearrangement links TRBV27 to TRBJ2-6; tentative D call: TRBD2 (6 bases). CDR1 MNHEY and CDR2 SMNVEV come from the germline V gene (reference sequence). V lost 8 bases, J lost 0 bases, and 17 bases lay in between. The CDR3 has 17 amino acids. The CDR3 protein is CASFPRGSYSGANVLTF. The CDR3 nucleotides are TGTGCCAGCTTCCCCCGGGGGAGTTACTCTGGGGCCAACGTCCTGACTTTC.

The rearrangement links TRBV19 to TRBJ1-4; D perhaps matches TRBD1 (5 bases). The V end was cut by 6 bases, the J end by 0 bases, with 11 bases between. CDR1 and CDR2 from the germline V gene are LNHDA and SQIVND (reference sequence). CDR3 length: 15 amino acids. Here the CDR3 reads CASSIRGATNEKLFF. CDR3 nucleotides: TGTGCCAGTAGCATACGGGGGGCAACTAATGAAAAACTGTTTTTT.

This chain connects TRBV5-1 to TRBJ1-2, with 8 bases lining up with TRBD1. Germline CDR1 SGHRS, CDR2 YFSETQ. The CDR3 covers 16 residues. V shed 3 bases and J 7 bases; nucleotides not matched to a gene: 14. The CDR3 is CASSSETGAPMVGYTF. CDR3 in DNA: TGCGCCAGCAGCTCGGAGACAGGGGCCCCTATGGTTGGCTACACCTTC.

The chain uses TRBV30 and TRBJ1-6; weak D call: TRBD1 (5 bases). The CDR3 sequence is 16 residues long. V lost 4 bases, J lost 0 bases, and 13 bases lay in between. Looked up from germline, CDR1 is GTSNPN and CDR2 is SVGIG (reference sequence). In nucleotides, the CDR3 is TGTGCCTGGACCAAGACAGCCCTCTCCTATAATTCACCCCTCCACTTT. It translates to CAWTKTALSYNSPLHF.

The V and J genes are TRBV5-1 and TRBJ2-3, with 10 bases that match TRBD1. The CDR3 is 17 residues long. Germline-derived CDR1 and CDR2 are SGHRS and YFSETQ. V shed 4 bases, J shed 4 bases, and the junction held 12 bases outside the gene matches. CDR3: CASSLQGQGSGADTQYF. DNA of the CDR3: TGCGCCAGCAGCCTCCAGGGACAGGGGTCCGGGGCAGATACGCAGTATTTT.

The CDR3 spells CASSAASGGAKQYF. CDR3 in DNA: TGTGCCAGCAGCGCTGCTAGCGGGGGGGCCAAGCAGTACTTC. The chain links TRBV6-1 to TRBJ2-7; 12 positions agree with TRBD2. Germline V lookup: CDR1 MNHNS, CDR2 SASEGT. Trimming at V came to 6 bases and at J to 8 bases, leaving 8 bases not matched to a gene. The CDR3 extends over 14 amino acids.

The chain couples TRBV18 to TRBJ2-5; a possible D gene is TRBD1 (5 bases). The CDR3 has 15 residues. Germline assignment: CDR1 KGHSH and CDR2 LQKENI. V lost 3 bases, J lost 5 bases, and 16 bases lay in between. The DNA for the CDR3 is TGTGCCAGCTCACCCCCCAAAGGGGTGGAGGAGACCCAGTACTTC. Translated: CASSPPKGVEETQYF.

The J gene is TRBJ1-1, the V gene TRBV9; the match to TRBD1 covers 8 bases. CDR1 SGDLS and CDR2 YYNGEE come from the germline V gene. This CDR3 contains 17 residues. The V segment lost 3 bases and the J segment 7 bases; nucleotides outside the gene matches: 17. The CDR3 DNA reads TGTGCCAGCAGCGCTAGGGGGACAGGAAAGGGTAGTGGTGAAGCTTTCTTT. The encoded protein is CASSARGTGKGSGEAFF.

As DNA, the CDR3 is TGCGCCAGCAGTGAGACAGCGGATGACTATGGCTACACCTTC. This encodes CASSETADDYGYTF. The chain has TRBV10-2 and TRBJ1-2; D remains ambiguous. V was shortened by 2 bases and J by 3 bases, with 10 bases between the two germline ends. CDR1 and CDR2 (germline): WSHSY, SAAADI. The CDR3 contains 14 residues.

The genes are TRBV4-3 and TRBJ2-5; no definite D call. The CDR3 has 15 amino acids. CDR1 is LGHNA and CDR2 is YSLEER in the germline V gene. V was clipped by 0 bases and J by 1 base, with 9 bases between them. For the CDR3, the DNA is TGCGCCAGCAGCCAAGATGCGGTGTTCCAAGAGACCCAGTACTTC. It translates to CASSQDAVFQETQYF.

The chain has TRBV6-5 and TRBJ2-5; D is perhaps TRBD1 (6 bases). Germline V lookup: CDR1 MNHEY, CDR2 SVGAGI. The CDR3 is made up of 15 amino acids. Deletions cut 6 bases from V and 5 bases from J, with 19 bases between. This chain's CDR3 is CASSPTPTGRETQYF. CDR3 in DNA: TGTGCCAGCAGCCCAACGCCGACAGGCCGGGAGACCCAGTACTTC.

By sample fraction, this clone is medium-sized (0.01 to 0.1%). The chain recombines TRBV27 with TRBJ1-5; tentatively, D is TRBD1 (6 bases). Trimming left V 0 bases short and J 5 bases short, with 11 bases between. The germline V gene has CDR1 MNHEY and CDR2 SMNVEV (reference sequence). The CDR3 extends over 15 amino acids. The CDR3 DNA is TGTGCCAGCAGTTTATCACAGGGTTCAGATCAGCCCCAGCATTTT. Amino acid sequence: CASSLSQGSDQPQHF.

The chain is built from TRBV28 and TRBJ2-7; D not certain. Looked up from germline, CDR1 is MDHEN and CDR2 is SYDVKM. V was clipped by 3 bases and J by 7 bases, with 4 bases between them. There are 10 residues in the CDR3. The CDR3 nucleotides read TGTGCCAGCAGTTTGCGAGAGCAGTACTTC. Protein sequence: CASSLREQYF.

This chain joins TRBV13 and TRBJ2-7, with 7 bases aligning to TRBD1. Trimming took 4 bases from V and 0 from J; bases not matched to a gene: 12. Germline V gives CDR1 PRHDT, CDR2 FYEKMQ (reference sequence). This CDR3 region has 17 residues. DNA for the CDR3: TGTGCCAGCAGCTCGACAGAGGGGGCTGAGGGCTCCTACGAGCAGTACTTC. It codes for CASSSTEGAEGSYEQYF.

This chain links TRBV6-2 or TRBV6-3 with TRBJ1-5; 9 positions agree with TRBD1. After removal of 5 bases from V and 4 bases from J, the junction contained 9 bases not matched to a gene. The CDR3 contains 16 residues. Germline CDR1 reads MNHEY; CDR2 reads SVGEGT. Here the CDR3 DNA reads TGTGCCAGCAGTAAGACAGGGGGTTTCGTAAATCAGCCCCAGCATTTT. Its protein product is CASSKTGGFVNQPQHF.

This sequence joins TRBV7-2 and TRBJ1-2; 11 bases fit TRBD1. The length of the CDR3 is 14 residues. The germline CDR1 and CDR2 sequences are SGHTA and FQGNSA. Unmatched junction bases numbered 3, after V lost 5 bases and J lost 4 bases. The CDR3 DNA follows: TGTGCCAGCAGCGGACAGGGGGCGGCCTATGGCTACACCTTC. It is translated as CASSGQGAAYGYTF.